This is a list of T cell receptor beta chains from one sample in a study of vaccination effects on CD4 cells after COVID-19. Their target antigens are unknown. Some clones are missing from TCRdb's copy, which holds only in-frame ones; the method was immunoSEQ multiplex PCR. The table lists approximately 50,000 clones, approximately 80% of them singletons. Source: CD4+ T cells from PBMCs cultured without peptide, taken before COVID-19 vaccination. These receptors were obtained from a human donor who had a prior SARS-CoV-2 infection. The CDR3 runs from the conserved cysteine through the conserved F or W. A D gene is named only where the DNA matches it firmly. The listing skips clone size in some rows; elsewhere it reads once, few, many or a size class.

>TRBJ1-4|few|TRBV5-6|-
CASSLQEALRTVNEKLFF
TGTGCCAGCAGCTTGCAGGAAGCCCTCCGGACGGTAAATGAAAAACTGTTTTTT
>TRBJ1-6|-|TRBV5-1|-
CASSLQGSSYNSPLHF
TGCGCCAGCAGCCTGCAGGGAAGCTCCTATAATTCACCCCTCCACTTT
>TRBJ2-3|few|TRBV9|TRBD2
CASSFSGGGSDTQYF
TGTGCCAGCAGCTTTAGCGGGGGAGGCTCAGATACGCAGTATTTT
>TRBJ1-6|-|TRBV6-2/TRBV6-3|-
CASSYFPGTINSPLHF
TGTGCCAGCAGTTATTTTCCAGGAACCATCAATTCACCCCTCCACTTT
>TRBJ1-1|-|TRBV3-1/TRBV3-2|-
CASSPFGGLNTEAFF
TGTGCCAGCAGCCCTTTTGGAGGACTGAACACTGAAGCTTTCTTT
>TRBJ2-2|once|TRBV5-1|TRBD2
CASSTGLAGELFF
TGCGCCAGCAGCACGGGACTAGCGGGGGAGCTGTTTTTT
>TRBJ2-3|-|TRBV25-1|TRBD2
CASSEFGLAAAADTQYF
TGTGCCAGCAGTGAATTTGGGCTAGCGGCCGCAGCCGATACGCAGTATTTT
>TRBJ1-6|-|TRBV6-6|-
CASSYSIGDSPLHF
TGTGCCAGCAGTTACTCGATTGGGGATTCACCCCTCCACTTT
>TRBJ1-1|-|TRBV7-6|-
CASSSGTEAFF
TGTGCCAGCTCTTCGGGCACTGAAGCTTTCTTT
>TRBJ2-2|few|TRBV5-1|-
CASSLATGNTGELFF
TGCGCCAGCAGCTTGGCCACGGGGAACACCGGGGAGCTGTTTTTT
>TRBJ2-5|few|TRBV10-3|-
CAIRGGQETQYF
TGTGCCATCCGGGGAGGACAAGAGACCCAGTACTTC
>TRBJ1-5|few|TRBV2|-
CASTIRALDQPQHF
TGTGCCAGCACCATTCGGGCCCTAGATCAGCCCCAGCATTTT
>TRBJ2-3|-|TRBV14|-
CASSPGGLGQYF
TGTGCCAGCAGCCCTGGTGGGCTAGGGCAGTATTTT
>TRBJ2-5|-|TRBV5-1|-
CASSGGLGRPPSRGTQYF
TGCGCCAGCAGCGGAGGGCTCGGACGCCCACCATCTCGTGGAACCCAGTACTTC
>TRBJ2-1|-|TRBV4-1|TRBD2
CASSPTRGAGINEQFF
TGCGCCAGCAGCCCCACCCGAGGAGCGGGAATCAATGAGCAGTTCTTC
>TRBJ2-3|-|TRBV5-6|-
CASLAGRRTDTQYF
TGTGCCAGCTTGGCGGGGCGACGCACAGATACGCAGTATTTT
>TRBJ2-5|-|TRBV5-1|TRBD1
CASKVGDRGEETQYF
TGCGCCAGCAAGGTGGGGGACAGGGGGGAAGAGACCCAGTACTTC
>TRBJ1-2|-|TRBV16|TRBD1
CASSPTWQGANTF
TGTGCCAGCAGCCCCACCTGGCAGGGGGCGAACACCTTC
>TRBJ1-6|few|TRBV5-1|-
CASSLDILDNSPLHF
TGCGCCAGCAGCTTGGACATCCTCGATAATTCACCCCTCCACTTT
>TRBJ2-7|-|TRBV5-5|-
CASSPWQGSYEQYF
TGTGCCAGCAGCCCTTGGCAGGGGAGTTACGAGCAGTACTTC
>TRBJ1-3|few|TRBV30|-
CAWGRGRLRGNTIYF
TGTGCCTGGGGGAGGGGTAGGCTGCGGGGAAACACCATATATTTT
>TRBJ2-3|-|TRBV29-1|TRBD2
CSVTGLAGGTDTQYF
TGCAGCGTAACGGGACTAGCGGGGGGCACAGATACGCAGTATTTT
>TRBJ2-7|-|TRBV11-3|-
CASSGDLGASSYEQYF
TGTGCCAGCAGCGGAGACTTGGGAGCCTCCTCCTACGAGCAGTACTTC
>TRBJ2-1|few|TRBV5-6|-
CASSFLGPYNEQFF
TGTGCCAGCAGCTTCCTCGGACCCTACAATGAGCAGTTCTTC